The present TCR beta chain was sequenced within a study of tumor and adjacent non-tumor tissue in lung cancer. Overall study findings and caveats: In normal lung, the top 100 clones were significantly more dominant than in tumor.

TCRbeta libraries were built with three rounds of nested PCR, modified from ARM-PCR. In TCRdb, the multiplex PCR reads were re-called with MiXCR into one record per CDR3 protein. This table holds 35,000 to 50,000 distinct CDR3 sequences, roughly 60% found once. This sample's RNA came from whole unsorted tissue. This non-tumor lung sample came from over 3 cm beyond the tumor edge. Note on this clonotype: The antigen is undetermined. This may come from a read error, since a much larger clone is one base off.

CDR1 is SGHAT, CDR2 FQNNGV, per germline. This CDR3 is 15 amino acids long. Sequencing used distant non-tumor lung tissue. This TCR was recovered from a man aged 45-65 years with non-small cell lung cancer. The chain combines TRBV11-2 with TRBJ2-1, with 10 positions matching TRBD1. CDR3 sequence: CDSSLGQGRGNEQFF. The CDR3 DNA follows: TGTGACAGCAGCTTGGGACAGGGGAGGGGTAATGAGCAGTTCTTC.